This T cell receptor (beta chain) was sequenced in a study of T cell changes during pregnancy in multiple sclerosis. The method was immunoSEQ multiplex PCR; TCRdb's version includes in-frame clones alone and lacks a portion of them. This table has 83,000 or so clones, about 94% appearing once. Trimming cost V 5 bases and J 6 bases, with 17 bases left between them. Germline V gene data show CDR1 as SGHRS and CDR2 as YFSETQ. This CDR3 has 15 residues. The clonotype was recovered from a female donor in good health, enrolled as a control in a pregnancy study. The specimen comprised peripheral blood, sampled after pregnancy. The rearrangement links TRBV5-1 to TRBJ2-2, with D possibly matching TRBD2 (6 bases). The CDR3 here is CASSDFGSQAGELFF. CDR3 sequence (DNA): TGCGCCAGCAGTGATTTCGGGAGTCAGGCCGGGGAGCTGTTTTTT.